The 19 T cell receptor beta chains reported below all come from one sample, sequenced in a study of blood T cell repertoires in COVID-19. Clones were read by immunoSEQ multiplex PCR, and TCRdb kept only the in-frame ones, dropping some. The data hold about 110,000 clones, with about four fifths observed a single time. The sample taken for sequencing was peripheral blood. The receptors here all came from a human donor in a cohort sampled during active COVID-19.

This rearrangement joins TRBV7-9 to TRBJ1-1; 12 nucleotides match TRBD1. Germline V gene data show CDR1 as SEHNR and CDR2 as FQNEAQ (reference sequence). J gave up 5 bases and V 4 bases, and 5 bases lay outside the gene matches. CDR3 length equals 15 residues. This CDR3 is CASSSGTGGLTEAFF. The DNA of the CDR3 is TGTGCCAGCAGCTCAGGGACAGGGGGCTTAACTGAAGCTTTCTTT.

The V call is TRBV4-1, the J call TRBJ1-4; D is ambiguous. V lost 3 bases and J lost 8, with 10 bases in between. The CDR3 runs to 13 residues. Germline CDR1 MGHRA, CDR2 YSYEKL. The CDR3 sequence is CASSQQEVEKLFF. The CDR3 DNA reads TGCGCCAGCAGCCAGCAGGAGGTGGAAAAACTGTTTTTT.

The chain carries TRBV12-2 and TRBJ2-6; TRBD2, as called in the table, went unchecked against the DNA. TRBV12-2 is annotated as a pseudogene. The CDR3 totals 17 residues. The CDR3 region is CASRLVVSSSGANVLTF. CDR3 nucleotides: TGTGCAAGTCGCTTAGTAGTCTCGAGCTCTGGGGCCAACGTCCTGACTTTC.

This chain uses TRBV4-3 with TRBJ2-1; D call uncertain. Trimming removed 1 base at V and 0 bases at J, with 16 bases between. Germline V gene sequence: CDR1 LGHNA, CDR2 YSLEER. CDR3 length: 18 amino acids. The CDR3 nucleotides are TGCGCCAGCAGCCAAGCCCCATGGGCAGTGAGCTCCTACAATGAGCAGTTCTTC. Translated: CASSQAPWAVSSYNEQFF.

The DNA for the CDR3 is TGTGCCAGCAGACCCGGGACAGGAGAGTTGGGAGAGCAGTACTTC. Translating gives CASRPGTGELGEQYF. The chain combines TRBV7-9 with TRBJ2-7; TRBD1 aligns across 8 bases. The germline V gene encodes CDR1 SEHNR and CDR2 FQNEAQ (reference sequence). Unmatched junction bases numbered 14, after V lost 6 bases and J lost 7 bases. This CDR3 spans 15 amino acids.

The chain recombines TRBV30 with TRBJ1-4, with TRBD1 as a possible D gene (6 bases). The length of the CDR3 is 15 residues. Trimming stripped 2 bases from V and 0 bases from J, with 10 bases between. Germline values: CDR1 GTSNPN, CDR2 SVGIG (reference sequence). CDR3 DNA sequence: TGTGCCTGGAGTCCACGGACAGCAACTAATGAAAAACTGTTTTTT. Residues: CAWSPRTATNEKLFF.

V usage is TRBV19 and J usage is TRBJ2-1, with 8 bases fitting TRBD2. Per the germline V gene, CDR1 is LNHDA and CDR2 is SQIVND (reference sequence). The CDR3 loop spans 15 amino acids. J gave up 5 bases and V 3 bases, and 6 bases lay outside the gene matches. The CDR3 DNA reads as TGTGCCAGTAGTATCGGCGGGAGGTCCCACAATGAGCAGTTCTTC. Its translation is CASSIGGRSHNEQFF. The full variable domain, with the rest looked up from reference TRBV19 and TRBJ2-1, is DGGITQSPKYLFRKEGQNVTLSCEQNLNHDAMYWYRQDPGQGLRLIYYSQIVNDFQKGDIAEGYSVSREKKESFPLTVTSAQKNPTAFYLCASSIGGRSHNEQFFGPGTRLTVL.

This clone appeared a few times. The chain joins TRBV19 to TRBJ2-1; tentative D call: TRBD2 (5 bases). CDR3 length equals 16 residues. Germline V gives CDR1 LNHDA, CDR2 SQIVND (reference sequence). V dropped 7 bases and J dropped 5 bases, with 21 bases sitting between them. CDR3 sequence: CASTNGPGMLNNEQFF. CDR3 DNA sequence: TGTGCCAGTACCAACGGGCCGGGGATGCTGAACAATGAGCAGTTCTTC.

This chain uses TRBV5-1 with TRBJ2-5, with TRBD2 matching over 7 bases. The ends lost 1 base at V and 4 bases at J; junction bases unmatched: 4. Germline CDR1 SGHRS, CDR2 YFSETQ. The CDR3 runs to 14 residues. The CDR3 nucleotides are TGCGCCAGCAGCTTGTACACGGGGGGAGAGACCCAGTACTTC. Protein product: CASSLYTGGETQYF. The whole variable domain, filled in from reference TRBV5-1 and TRBJ2-5, reads KAGVTQTPRYLIKTRGQQVTLSCSPISGHRSVSWYQQTPGQGLQFLFEYFSETQRNKGNFPGRFSGRQFSNSRSEMNVSTLELGDSALYLCASSLYTGGETQYFGPGTRLLVL.

The chain employs TRBV28 and TRBJ2-7, with 8 bases matching TRBD1. Per germline, CDR1 MDHEN and CDR2 SYDVKM. With V trimmed by 6 bases and J by 9 bases, 16 bases remained unmatched. The CDR3 has 15 residues. The CDR3 reads CASSTGQAYPPGQYV. The DNA of the CDR3 is TGTGCCAGCAGCACGGGACAGGCCTACCCGCCGGGGCAGTACGTC.

This chain uses TRBV3-1 (or the pseudogene TRBV3-2) with TRBJ1-4, with D unclear. V was cut by 4 bases and J by 0 bases, with 18 bases left in between. This CDR3 is 18 amino acids long. CDR1 LGHDT and CDR2 YNNKEL come from the germline V gene (reference sequence). The CDR3 bases are TGTGCCAGCAGCCTCCCCCGGGTCGGTTCTGCAACTAATGAAAAACTGTTTTTT. It specifies CASSLPRVGSATNEKLFF.

This clone came up once. CDR3 region: CASSQVITGELFF. The CDR3 nucleotides are TGTGCCAGCAGCCAGGTTATCACCGGGGAGCTGTTTTTT. The chain carries TRBV12-3 or TRBV12-4 and TRBJ2-2; D unresolved. The length of the CDR3 is 13 residues. V dropped 6 bases and J dropped 4 bases, with 9 bases sitting between them.

The CDR3 coding sequence is TGTGCCAGCAGCTCTAGGACTAGCGAGCTTGGGGCCCAGTACTTC. Amino acids: CASSSRTSELGAQYF. J is TRBJ2-5 and V is TRBV7-2, with TRBD2 identical over 9 bases. Germline V gene sequence: CDR1 SGHTA, CDR2 FQGNSA. The CDR3 is 15 amino acids. V trimming: 4 bases; J trimming: 9 bases; junction bases outside the gene matches: 12.

The V gene is TRBV7-9, the J gene TRBJ2-3; 7 nucleotides align to TRBD2. After removal of 5 bases from V and 5 bases from J, the junction contained 13 bases not matched to a gene. The germline gives CDR1 SEHNR, CDR2 FQNEAQ (reference sequence). The CDR3 sequence is 16 residues long. CDR3 nucleotides: TGTGCCAGCAGCCGGTGGGGGGAGGGCCCTCAAGATACGCAGTATTTT. Its translation is CASSRWGEGPQDTQYF.

The chain couples TRBV13 to TRBJ1-1; 7 nucleotides match TRBD1. This CDR3 is built from 14 residues. The V gene end was trimmed by 4 bases and the J gene end by 3 bases; junction bases not matched to a gene: 5. Germline CDR1 is PRHDT and CDR2 is FYEKMQ (reference sequence). The CDR3 region has the DNA TGTGCCAGCAGCTACAGACAGGGCGACACTGAAGCTTTCTTT. It encodes CASSYRQGDTEAFF.

This clone was recorded a few times. V is TRBV12-3 or TRBV12-4 and J is TRBJ1-2; TRBD1 matches 7 bases. V was clipped by 6 bases and J by 0 bases; unmatched bases: 1. The length of the CDR3 is 13 residues. The CDR3 loop reads CASRTGTNYGYTF. In DNA, the CDR3 is TGTGCCAGCAGGACAGGGACTAACTATGGCTACACCTTC.

The chain couples TRBV6-6 to TRBJ2-1, with 11 bases identical to TRBD2. J was trimmed by 8 bases and V by 6 bases; bases with no gene match: 9. The germline V gene has CDR1 MNHNY and CDR2 SVGAGI (reference sequence). The length of the CDR3 is 15 residues. The CDR3 DNA is TGTGCCAGCAGCCTTATGACTAGCGGGAAAGATGAGCAGTTCTTC. Encoded protein: CASSLMTSGKDEQFF.

CDR3 residues: CATSDTTSGAYNEQFF. DNA for the CDR3: TGTGCCACCAGTGATACGACTAGCGGAGCCTACAATGAGCAGTTCTTC. The rearrangement links TRBV24-1 to TRBJ2-1; 9 bases are shared with TRBD2. V was clipped by 3 bases and J by 2 bases; unmatched bases: 4. The germline CDR1 and CDR2 sequences are KGHDR and SFDVKD. The CDR3 consists of 16 residues.

The chain recombines TRBV6-1 with TRBJ2-1, with 10 bases fitting TRBD1. Trimming removed 3 bases from V and 4 bases from J; junction bases left unmatched: 3. The CDR3 is 15 residues long. CDR1 MNHNS and CDR2 SASEGT come from the germline V gene. As DNA, the CDR3 is TGTGCCAGCAGTGAGGGACAGGGGTTTTACAATGAGCAGTTCTTC. Translated: CASSEGQGFYNEQFF.